This T cell receptor beta chain was identified during a study of immune evolution from preneoplasia to lung adenocarcinoma listed by TCRdb under 2021. Turning to the overall study: No AAH lesions showed HLA loss of heterozygosity, compared with roughly 7.1% of AIS, less than 18% of MIA and approximately 30% of ADC lesions. The overall cohort comprised around 55 patients with pulmonary nodules who underwent surgical resection. The study used immune gene expression, TCR sequencing and multiplex immunofluorescence to profile the immune contexture of lung adenocarcinoma precursors and invasive adenocarcinoma. Whole exome sequencing and methylation data from the same cohort of nodules were integrated with the immune data. POLYSOLVER was used to infer Class I HLA alleles from exome data, and LOHHLA was used to detect allele-specific HLA loss. Resected precursor lesions (AAH, AIS, MIA) and invasive adenocarcinomas were compared with paired morphologically normal lung tissue. According to the study, more than 100 samples were used for TCR sequencing. Sample size was based on specimen availability rather than a prior power calculation. TCR sequencing data were obtained from 51 patients.

TCR beta CDR3 regions were sequenced from DNA using the immunoSEQ hsTCRbeta Kit. As for the original processing: TCR sequencing data were analysed with the ImmunoSEQ Analyzer. T cell clonality was calculated on productive rearrangements as 1 minus Pielou's evenness. T cell diversity was measured with the inverse Simpson index on productive templates. T cell density was defined as TCR beta template counts normalized to usable DNA, with usable DNA estimated by amplification and sequencing of housekeeping genes. Two-sided Kruskal-Wallis tests were used to compare TCR metrics between histologic stages. TCRdb limited this immuneACCESS table to in-frame rearrangements with V and J called. A share of clones is missing; checked studies link under half to unresolved V genes, and the rest is unexplained. V and J calls and clone size come straight from that table; D and trimming were deduced from the DNA. A total of approximately 4,900 clones appear in this sample, approximately 91% of them only once. The ten biggest clones cover less than 3.5% of the sample.

The patients had resection in Japan or China between 2014 and 2017. The histologic diagnosis of each case was independently confirmed on H&E slides by two lung cancer pathologists. To enrich premalignant or tumor cells for nucleic acid extraction, macro-dissection was performed after pathologic assessment. The AllPrep DNA/RNA FFPE Kit was used to isolate DNA from FFPE tissue. Worth noting for this clone: It lacks a known antigen. Nothing much larger sits one base from this clone, and base qualities are not available.

Ends trimmed: V by 5 bases, J by 2 bases; bases unmatched to a gene: 4. CDR1 and CDR2 are read off the germline V gene as MNHNS and SASEGT. The CDR3, from cysteine to phenylalanine, totals 14 residues. The retained sequence is limited to the CDR3, 42 bases, with the frame set at the first base. The paper as a whole reports these results and caveats: KRAS-mutant nodules showed the highest T cell clonality compared with EGFR-mutant or double wild-type lesions. Normal lung had the highest top T cell clone frequencies, which appeared to decline progressively from AAH through AIS, MIA and invasive adenocarcinoma. All patients were from Japan and China, so applicability to Western populations was uncertain. The highest clonality was observed in normal lung, whereas higher T cell density and diversity but lower clonality appeared to be present in later-stage lesions. The findings rested on association rather than direct causation, and larger cohorts with long-term follow-up and longitudinal biopsies were considered necessary.

The sample was FFPE invasive lung adenocarcinoma tissue. Reading the label with the study, this specimen's cell subset or site is: frankly invasive lung adenocarcinoma (ADC). This receptor was taken from a person in their fifties with lung adenocarcinoma. Recombination connected TRBV6-1 to TRBJ1-1; 8 bases in the junction line up with TRBD1. The sequence in DNA is TGTGCCAGCAGTAGGGACAGGAGCAACACTGAAGCTTTCTTT. This encodes CASSRDRSNTEAFF.